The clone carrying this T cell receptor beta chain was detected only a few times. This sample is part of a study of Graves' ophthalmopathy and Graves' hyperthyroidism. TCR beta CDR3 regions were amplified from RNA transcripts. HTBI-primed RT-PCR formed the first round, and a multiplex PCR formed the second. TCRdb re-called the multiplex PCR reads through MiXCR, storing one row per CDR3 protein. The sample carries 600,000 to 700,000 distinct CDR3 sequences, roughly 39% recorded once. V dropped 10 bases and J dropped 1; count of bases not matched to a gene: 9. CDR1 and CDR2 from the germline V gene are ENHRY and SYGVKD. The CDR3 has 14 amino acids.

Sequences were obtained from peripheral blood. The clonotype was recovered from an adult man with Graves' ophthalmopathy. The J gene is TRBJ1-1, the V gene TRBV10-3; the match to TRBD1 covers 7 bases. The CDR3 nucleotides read TGTGCCAGCAGCCGCGGGACAGAGAACACTGAAGCTTTCTTT. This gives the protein CASSRGTENTEAFF.